The next 3 T cell receptor beta chains were all read from a single sample in a study of shared clonotypes between healthy human individuals. Sequenced by immunoSEQ multiplex PCR; TCRdb stores in-frame clones only, minus some. The sample has over 2 million clones, 85% to 95% seen once. Naive CD8 cells lacked CD45RO and underwent positive selection for CCR7, leaving out terminally differentiated effector memory CD45RA+ cells. The sequenced material came from naive CD8+ T cells sorted from blood. The receptors originated from a man between 18 and 35 years old in good health.

This clone was observed a single time. The chain uses TRBV30 and TRBJ2-7, with TRBD2 matching over 9 bases. CDR1 is GTSNPN, CDR2 SVGIG, per germline (reference sequence). V shed 2 bases, J shed 4 bases, and the junction held 6 bases outside the gene matches. This CDR3 is built from 14 residues. CDR3 protein: CAWSQGSGSYEQYF. The CDR3 region has the DNA TGTGCCTGGAGTCAGGGTAGCGGGAGTTACGAGCAGTACTTC. Supplemented by reference TRBV30 and TRBJ2-7, the full variable domain reads SQTIHQWPATLVQPVGSPLSLECTVEGTSNPNLYWYRQAAGRGLQLLFYSVGIGQISSEVPQNLSASRPQDRQFILSSKKLLLSDSGFYLCAWSQGSGSYEQYFGPGTRLTVT.

Regarding this clone: The sample holds other DNA sequences that translate to the same CDR3. The chain employs TRBV7-6 and TRBJ2-7; TRBD2 aligns across 8 bases. There are 15 residues in the CDR3. The V gene's germline CDR1 is SGHVS and CDR2 FNYEAQ. V lost 1 base, J lost 0 bases, and 2 bases stayed unmatched. CDR3 amino acids: CASSLGGGSSYEQYF. The CDR3 bases are TGTGCCAGCAGCTTAGGCGGGGGGAGCTCCTACGAGCAGTACTTC.

In the case of this clone: Other nucleotide sequences in the sample specify the same CDR3. The chain is built from TRBV7-9 and TRBJ2-5, with D perhaps TRBD2 (6 bases). Trimming left V 1 base short and J 3 bases short, with 6 bases between. This CDR3 is built from 13 residues. Per germline, CDR1 SEHNR and CDR2 FQNEAQ (reference sequence). The CDR3 here is CASSLGLEETQYF. CDR3 in DNA: TGTGCCAGCAGCTTAGGACTAGAAGAGACCCAGTACTTC. Looking up the rest from reference TRBV7-9 and TRBJ2-5 gives the full variable domain: DTGVSQNPRHKITKRGQNVTFRCDPISEHNRLYWYRQTLGQGPEFLTYFQNEAQLEKSRLLSDRFSAERPKGSFSTLEIQRTEQGDSAMYLCASSLGLEETQYFGPGTRLLVL.